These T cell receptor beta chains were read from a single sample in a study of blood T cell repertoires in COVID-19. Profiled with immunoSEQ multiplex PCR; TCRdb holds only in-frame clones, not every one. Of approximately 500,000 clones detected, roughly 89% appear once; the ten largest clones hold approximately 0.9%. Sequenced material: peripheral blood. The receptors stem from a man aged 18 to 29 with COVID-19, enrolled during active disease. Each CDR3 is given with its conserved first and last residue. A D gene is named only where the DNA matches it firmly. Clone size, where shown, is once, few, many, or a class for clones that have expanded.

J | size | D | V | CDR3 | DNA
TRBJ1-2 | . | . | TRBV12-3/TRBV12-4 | CASSSSGYGYTF | TGTGCCAGCAGTTCCAGCGGATATGGCTACACCTTC
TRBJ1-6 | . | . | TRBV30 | CAWKSGSPLHF | TGTGCCTGGAAATCGGGTTCACCCCTCCACTTT
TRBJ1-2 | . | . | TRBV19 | CASSDARGYGYTF | TGTGCCAGTAGCGACGCCAGGGGCTATGGCTACACCTTC
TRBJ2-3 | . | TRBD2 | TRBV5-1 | CASSRSVAGGITDTQYF | TGCGCCAGCAGCAGGTCCGTAGCGGGAGGGATCACAGATACGCAGTATTTT
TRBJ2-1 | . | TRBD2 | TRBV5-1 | CASSSLAGGSVEQFF | TGCGCCAGCAGCTCACTAGCGGGGGGCTCCGTTGAGCAGTTCTTC
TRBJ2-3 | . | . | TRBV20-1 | CSASLGDGSSDTQYF | TGCAGTGCTAGTTTAGGCGACGGGTCTTCAGATACGCAGTATTTT
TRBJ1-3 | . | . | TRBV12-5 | CASGLVRNEGTSGNTIYF | TGTGCTAGTGGTTTGGTCAGGAATGAGGGCACCTCTGGAAACACCATATATTTT
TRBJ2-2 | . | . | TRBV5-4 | CASRSSPTQSNTGELFF | TGTGCCAGCAGATCATCCCCGACACAATCGAACACCGGGGAGCTGTTTTTT
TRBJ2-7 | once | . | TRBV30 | CAWSVPNEQYF | TGTGCCTGGAGTGTCCCCAACGAGCAGTACTTC
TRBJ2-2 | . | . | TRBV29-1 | CSVGEGGTGELFF | TGCAGCGTGGGCGAGGGGGGCACCGGGGAGCTGTTTTTT
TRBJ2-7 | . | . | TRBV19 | CASSMRTWAGEQYF | TGTGCCAGTAGTATGCGGACTTGGGCGGGCGAGCAGTACTTC
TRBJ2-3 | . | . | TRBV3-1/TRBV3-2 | CASSQVWGLSTDTQYF | TGTGCCAGCAGCCAAGTCTGGGGACTTAGCACAGATACGCAGTATTTT
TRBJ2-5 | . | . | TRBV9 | CASSPRTAETQYF | TGTGCCAGCAGCCCCCGGACTGCGGAGACCCAGTACTTC
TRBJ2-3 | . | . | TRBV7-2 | CASSLVLGGLADTQYF | TGTGCCAGCAGCTTAGTATTGGGGGGGCTGGCAGATACGCAGTATTTT
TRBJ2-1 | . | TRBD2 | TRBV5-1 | CASSPTLAGGAPGSYNEQFF | TGCGCCAGCAGCCCGACACTAGCGGGGGGGGCTCCAGGCTCCTACAATGAGCAGTTCTTC
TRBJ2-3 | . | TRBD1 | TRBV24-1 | CATSDPTGTGSPDTQYF | TGTGCCACCAGTGACCCCACCGGGACAGGCTCCCCAGATACGCAGTATTTT
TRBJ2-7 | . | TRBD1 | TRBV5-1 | CASSFGTGSYEQYF | TGCGCCAGCAGCTTCGGGACAGGAAGCTACGAGCAGTACTTC
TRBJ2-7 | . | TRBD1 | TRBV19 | CASSPRQGVYEQYF | TGTGCCAGTAGTCCGAGACAGGGGGTCTACGAGCAGTACTTC
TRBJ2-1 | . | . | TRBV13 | CASSSSGQGMDEQFF | TGTGCCAGCAGCTCTTCTGGGCAGGGGATGGATGAGCAGTTCTTC
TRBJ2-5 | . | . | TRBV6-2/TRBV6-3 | CASSSIMSTSETQYF | TGTGCCAGCAGTTCAATTATGAGTACTAGCGAGACCCAGTACTTC
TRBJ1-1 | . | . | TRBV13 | CASSPRFVTEAFF | TGTGCCAGCAGCCCCAGGTTTGTGACTGAAGCTTTCTTT
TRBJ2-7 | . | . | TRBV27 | CASSLEGRYEQYF | TGTGCCAGCAGTTTGGAGGGCAGGTACGAGCAGTACTTC
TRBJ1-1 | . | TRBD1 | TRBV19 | CASSVPGTGFTEAFF | TGTGCCAGTAGTGTTCCCGGGACAGGTTTCACTGAAGCTTTCTTT
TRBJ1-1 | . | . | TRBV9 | CASSVGRQAFF | TGTGCCAGCAGCGTCGGCAGGCAAGCTTTCTTT
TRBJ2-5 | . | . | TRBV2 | CASRKSGAGETQYF | TGTGCCAGCAGGAAATCCGGGGCGGGGGAGACCCAGTACTTC
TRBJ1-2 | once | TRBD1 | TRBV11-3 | CASSLTGYGYTF | TGTGCCAGCAGCTTGACAGGGTATGGCTACACCTTC
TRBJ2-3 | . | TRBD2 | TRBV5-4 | CASSEGLAGSDTQYF | TGTGCCAGCAGCGAGGGACTAGCGGGCTCAGATACGCAGTATTTT
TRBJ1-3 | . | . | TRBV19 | CASSLAGSANTIYF | TGTGCCAGTAGTCTAGCAGGTAGCGCCAACACCATATATTTT
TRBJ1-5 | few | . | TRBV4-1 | CASSQDLRSSNQPQHF | TGCGCCAGCAGCCAAGATCTGCGGAGCAGCAATCAGCCCCAGCATTTT
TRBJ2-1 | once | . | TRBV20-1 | CSAISVNEQFF | TGCAGTGCTATCAGCGTCAATGAGCAGTTCTTC
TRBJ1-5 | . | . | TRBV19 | CASSNPQGPFSNQPQHF | TGTGCCAGTAGTAACCCCCAGGGGCCATTTAGCAATCAGCCCCAGCATTTT
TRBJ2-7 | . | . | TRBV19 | CASSMGTGHGYEQYF | TGTGCCAGTAGTATGGGTACAGGGCACGGCTACGAGCAGTACTTC
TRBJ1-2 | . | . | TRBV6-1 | CASSEGVGGKRGYTF | TGTGCCAGCAGTGAGGGGGTCGGGGGGAAACGTGGCTACACCTTC
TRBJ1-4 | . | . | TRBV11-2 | CASRGEDRGEKLFF | TGTGCCAGCAGGGGGGAGGATAGAGGTGAAAAACTGTTTTTT
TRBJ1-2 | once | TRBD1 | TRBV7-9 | CASSLAGQERYGYTF | TGTGCCAGCAGCTTGGCGGGACAGGAGAGGTATGGCTACACCTTC
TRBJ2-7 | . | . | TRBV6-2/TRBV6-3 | CASSYLGASSYEQYF | TGTGCCAGCAGTTACCTTGGGGCCAGCTCCTACGAGCAGTACTTC
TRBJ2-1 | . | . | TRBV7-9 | CASSPVQDSNNEQFF | TGTGCCAGCAGCCCTGTACAGGATTCAAACAATGAGCAGTTCTTC
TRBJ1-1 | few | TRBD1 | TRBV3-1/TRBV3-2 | CASSHGTGGGTEAFF | TGTGCCAGCAGCCACGGCACAGGGGGGGGCACTGAAGCTTTCTTT